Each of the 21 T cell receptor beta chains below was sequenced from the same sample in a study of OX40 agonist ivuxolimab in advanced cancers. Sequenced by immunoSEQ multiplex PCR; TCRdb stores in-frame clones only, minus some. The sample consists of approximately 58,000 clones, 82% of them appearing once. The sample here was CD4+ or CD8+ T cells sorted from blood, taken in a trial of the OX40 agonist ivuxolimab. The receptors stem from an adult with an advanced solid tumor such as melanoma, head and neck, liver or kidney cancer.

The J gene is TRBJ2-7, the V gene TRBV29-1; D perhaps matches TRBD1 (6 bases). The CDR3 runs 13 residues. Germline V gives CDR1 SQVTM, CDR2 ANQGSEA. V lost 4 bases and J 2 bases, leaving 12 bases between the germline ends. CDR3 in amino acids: CSVASQGTYEQYF. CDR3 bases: TGCAGCGTTGCGAGCCAGGGGACCTACGAGCAGTACTTC.

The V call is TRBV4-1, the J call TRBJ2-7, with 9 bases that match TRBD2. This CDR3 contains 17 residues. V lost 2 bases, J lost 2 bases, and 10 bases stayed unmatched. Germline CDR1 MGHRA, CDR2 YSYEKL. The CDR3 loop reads CASSQRPSGEFTYEQYF. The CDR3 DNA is TGCGCCAGCAGCCAACGGCCTAGCGGGGAATTTACCTACGAGCAGTACTTC.

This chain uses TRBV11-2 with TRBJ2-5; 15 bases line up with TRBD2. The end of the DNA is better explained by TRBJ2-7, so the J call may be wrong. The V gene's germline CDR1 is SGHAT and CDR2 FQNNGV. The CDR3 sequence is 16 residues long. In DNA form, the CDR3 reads TGTGCCAGCAGCTTACCCGGACTAGCGGGAGGGAACGAGCAGTACTTC. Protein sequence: CASSLPGLAGGNEQYF.

The CDR3 DNA reads as TGTGCCAGCAGTTACTCGGGGGGGGAGGGAACAGATACGCAGTATTTT. It encodes CASSYSGGEGTDTQYF. This chain connects TRBV6-7 to TRBJ2-3; TRBD2 aligns across 7 bases. TRBV6-7 is an open reading frame, and its role is uncertain. The V and J ends lost 0 bases and 3 bases, in that order; junction bases with no gene match: 6. The CDR3 contains 16 residues.

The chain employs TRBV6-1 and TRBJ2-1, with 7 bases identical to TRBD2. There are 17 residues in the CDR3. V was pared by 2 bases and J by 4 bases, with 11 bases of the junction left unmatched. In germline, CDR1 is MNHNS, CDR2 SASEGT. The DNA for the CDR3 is TGTGCCAGCAGTGAATTCCGGGCGGGAGTGGGGTACAATGAGCAGTTCTTC. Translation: CASSEFRAGVGYNEQFF.

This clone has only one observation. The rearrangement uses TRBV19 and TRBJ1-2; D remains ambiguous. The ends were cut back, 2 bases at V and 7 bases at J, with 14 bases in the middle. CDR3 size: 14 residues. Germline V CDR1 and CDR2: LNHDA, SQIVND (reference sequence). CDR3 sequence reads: CASSITGEVSGYTF. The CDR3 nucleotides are TGTGCCAGTAGTATAACTGGGGAAGTCTCTGGCTACACCTTC.

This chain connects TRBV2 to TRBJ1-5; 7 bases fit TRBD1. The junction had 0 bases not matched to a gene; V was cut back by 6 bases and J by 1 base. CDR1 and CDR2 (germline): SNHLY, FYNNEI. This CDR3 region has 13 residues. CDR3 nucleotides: TGTGCCAGCAGGACAGGGAGCAATCAGCCCCAGCATTTT. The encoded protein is CASRTGSNQPQHF.

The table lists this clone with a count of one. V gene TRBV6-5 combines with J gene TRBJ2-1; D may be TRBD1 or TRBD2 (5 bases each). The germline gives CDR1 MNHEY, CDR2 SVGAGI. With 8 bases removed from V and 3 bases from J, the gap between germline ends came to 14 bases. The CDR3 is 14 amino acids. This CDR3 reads CASQDGALYNEQFF. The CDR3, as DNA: TGTGCCAGCCAAGACGGGGCCCTCTACAATGAGCAGTTCTTC.

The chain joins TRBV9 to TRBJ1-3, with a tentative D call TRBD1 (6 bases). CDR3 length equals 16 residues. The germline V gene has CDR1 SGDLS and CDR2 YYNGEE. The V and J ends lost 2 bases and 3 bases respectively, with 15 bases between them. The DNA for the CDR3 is TGTGCCAGCAGCGTGGACCCGGGACACCGTGGAAACACCATATATTTT. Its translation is CASSVDPGHRGNTIYF.

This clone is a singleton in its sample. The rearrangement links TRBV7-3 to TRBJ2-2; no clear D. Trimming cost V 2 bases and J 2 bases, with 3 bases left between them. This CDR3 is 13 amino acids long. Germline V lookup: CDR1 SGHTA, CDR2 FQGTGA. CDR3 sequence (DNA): TGTGCCAGCAGCTTAGGAAACACCGGGGAGCTGTTTTTT. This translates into CASSLGNTGELFF.

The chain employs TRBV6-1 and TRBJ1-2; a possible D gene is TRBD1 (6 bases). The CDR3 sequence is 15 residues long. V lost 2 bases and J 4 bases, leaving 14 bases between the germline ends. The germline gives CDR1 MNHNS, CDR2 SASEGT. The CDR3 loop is CASSESRGTPYGYTF. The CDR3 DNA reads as TGTGCCAGCAGTGAATCGAGGGGGACACCCTATGGCTACACCTTC.

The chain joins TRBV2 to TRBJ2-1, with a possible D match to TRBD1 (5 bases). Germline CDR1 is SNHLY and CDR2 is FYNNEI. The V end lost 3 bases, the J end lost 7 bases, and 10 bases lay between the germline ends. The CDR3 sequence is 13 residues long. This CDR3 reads CASSDAGKNEQFF. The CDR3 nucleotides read TGTGCCAGCAGTGACGCAGGGAAAAATGAGCAGTTCTTC.

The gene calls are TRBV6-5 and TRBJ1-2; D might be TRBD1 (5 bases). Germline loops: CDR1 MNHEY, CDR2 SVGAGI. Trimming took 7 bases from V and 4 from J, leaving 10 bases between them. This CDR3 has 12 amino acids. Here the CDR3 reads CASKDNLYGYTF. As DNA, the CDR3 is TGTGCCAGCAAGGACAACCTCTATGGCTACACCTTC.

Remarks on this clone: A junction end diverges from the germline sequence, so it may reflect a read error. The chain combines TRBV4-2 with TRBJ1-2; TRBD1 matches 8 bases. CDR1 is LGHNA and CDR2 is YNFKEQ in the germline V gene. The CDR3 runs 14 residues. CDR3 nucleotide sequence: TGTGCCAGCAACCAAGACAGGGGCGATGGTGGCTACACCTTC. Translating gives CASNQDRGDGGYTF.

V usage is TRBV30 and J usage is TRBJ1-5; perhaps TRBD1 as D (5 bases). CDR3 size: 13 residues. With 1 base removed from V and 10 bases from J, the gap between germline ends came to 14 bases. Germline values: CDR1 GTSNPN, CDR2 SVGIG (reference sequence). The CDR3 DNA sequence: TGTGCCTGGAGTGATAGGGGACTGGGCCCCCAGCATTTT. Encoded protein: CAWSDRGLGPQHF.

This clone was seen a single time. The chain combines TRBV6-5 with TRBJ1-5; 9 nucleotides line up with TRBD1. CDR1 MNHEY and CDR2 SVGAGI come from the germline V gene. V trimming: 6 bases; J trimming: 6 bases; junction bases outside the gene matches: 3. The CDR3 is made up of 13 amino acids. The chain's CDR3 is CASRTGGFQPQHF. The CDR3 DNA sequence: TGTGCCAGCAGAACAGGGGGCTTTCAGCCCCAGCATTTT.

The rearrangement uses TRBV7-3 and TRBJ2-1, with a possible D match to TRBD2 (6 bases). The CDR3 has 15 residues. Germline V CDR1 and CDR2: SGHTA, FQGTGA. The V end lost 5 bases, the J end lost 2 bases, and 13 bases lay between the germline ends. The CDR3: CASSQSGPAYNEQFF. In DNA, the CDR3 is TGTGCCAGCAGCCAAAGCGGGCCCGCCTACAATGAGCAGTTCTTC.

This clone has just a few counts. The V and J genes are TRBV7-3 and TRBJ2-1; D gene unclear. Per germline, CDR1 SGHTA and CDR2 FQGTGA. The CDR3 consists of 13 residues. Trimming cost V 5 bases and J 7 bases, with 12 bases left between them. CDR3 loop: CASSPEGGNEQFF. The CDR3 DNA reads TGTGCCAGCAGCCCCGAAGGTGGTAATGAGCAGTTCTTC.

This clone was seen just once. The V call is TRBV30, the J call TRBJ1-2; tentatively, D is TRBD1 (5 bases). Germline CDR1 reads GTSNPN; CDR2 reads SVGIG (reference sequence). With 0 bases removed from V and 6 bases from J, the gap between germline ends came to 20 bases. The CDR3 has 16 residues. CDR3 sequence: CAWSVSKRKGFNGYTF. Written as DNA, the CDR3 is TGTGCCTGGAGTGTCTCGAAAAGGAAGGGGTTCAATGGCTACACCTTC.

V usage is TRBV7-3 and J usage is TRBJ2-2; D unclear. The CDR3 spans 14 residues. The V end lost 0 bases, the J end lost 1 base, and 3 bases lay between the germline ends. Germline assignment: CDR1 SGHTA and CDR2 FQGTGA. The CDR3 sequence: CASSLTRNTGELFF. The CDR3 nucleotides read TGTGCCAGCAGCTTAACAAGGAACACCGGGGAGCTGTTTTTT.

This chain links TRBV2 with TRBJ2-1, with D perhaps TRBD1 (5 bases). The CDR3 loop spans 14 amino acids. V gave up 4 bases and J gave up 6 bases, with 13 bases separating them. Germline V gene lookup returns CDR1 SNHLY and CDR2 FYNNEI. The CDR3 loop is CASSVQGLGNEQFF. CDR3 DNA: TGTGCCAGCAGTGTCCAGGGATTAGGCAATGAGCAGTTCTTC.